A few counts support the clone carrying this T cell receptor beta chain. The entry originates in a study of blood T cell repertoires in COVID-19. For the study at large: The United States, Italy and Spain supplied acute and convalescent COVID-19 samples.

TCRdb's copy holds only in-frame clones and misses some; the assay was immunoSEQ multiplex PCR. In the table there are under 350,000 clones, roughly 85% of which are singletons. Each participant's cohort was designated according to participant-reported clinical history. Trimming took 2 bases from V and 7 from J, leaving 15 bases between them. Per germline, CDR1 MNHEY and CDR2 SVGAGI. There are 15 residues in the CDR3. The sequenced sample was PBMCs or T cells enriched from blood (not recorded which). This TCR was sampled from a woman between 40 and 50 years old with acute COVID-19. The chain is built from TRBV6-5 and TRBJ2-1; a weak D match, TRBD2 (6 bases). The CDR3 DNA reads TGTGCCAGCAGTTACAAGGCCCAGGAGGGGAATGAGCAGTTCTTC. Encoded protein: CASSYKAQEGNEQFF.